These 13 T cell receptor beta chains were sequenced from one sample in a study of metastatic and nonmetastatic thyroid tumors. Thyroid surgery was performed in patients who had received no treatment beforehand. TCRdb re-called the PCR reads through MiXCR. The sample lists around 46,000 clones, over 20% seen once, with 3.5% to 4% in the top ten. Sequenced sample: blood. The receptors were gathered from a male donor with papillary thyroid cancer or a benign thyroid nodule (not recorded which). Some clones in this sample may be carry-over from other donors' samples.

J is TRBJ1-1 and V is TRBV6-1; D gene unclear. The CDR3 totals 12 residues. Trimming removed 4 bases from V and 4 bases from J, with 7 bases in between. Germline V lookup: CDR1 MNHNS, CDR2 SASEGT. The chain's CDR3 is CASSGGLTEAFF. The DNA for the CDR3 is TGTGCCAGCAGTGGAGGGCTCACTGAAGCTTTCTTT.

This clone was counted many times. The chain joins TRBV20-1 to TRBJ1-6; D gene ambiguous. Germline loops: CDR1 DFQATT, CDR2 SNEGSKA (reference sequence). Between the trimmed V and J ends, which lost 6 bases and 9 bases, there was a span of 15 bases. This CDR3 comprises 13 residues. Written as DNA, the CDR3 is TGCAGTGCAGAGGGTATTAGTGGTTCACCCCTCCACTTT. Residues: CSAEGISGSPLHF.

J is TRBJ2-7 and V is TRBV28; TRBD2 matches at 12 bases. The V and J ends lost 1 base and 3 bases, in that order; junction bases with no gene match: 4. This CDR3 is built from 16 residues. Per germline, CDR1 MDHEN and CDR2 SYDVKM. The CDR3 coding sequence is TGTGCCAGCAGTTTATTTAGGACTAGCGGGGTCTACGAGCAGTACTTC. Translated, it gives CASSLFRTSGVYEQYF.

This clone was detected ten times or more. The genes are TRBV7-9 and TRBJ2-3; D remains ambiguous. CDR1 and CDR2 from the germline V gene are SEHNR and FQNEAQ (reference sequence). Trimming stripped 1 base from V and 0 bases from J, with 11 bases between. The CDR3 extends over 16 amino acids. The CDR3 DNA follows: TGTGCCAGCAGCTTAGTATTGACCACTAGCACAGATACGCAGTATTTT. Its protein is CASSLVLTTSTDTQYF. Using reference TRBV7-9 and TRBJ2-3 for the parts outside the CDR3, the full variable domain is DTGVSQNPRHKITKRGQNVTFRCDPISEHNRLYWYRQTLGQGPEFLTYFQNEAQLEKSRLLSDRFSAERPKGSFSTLEIQRTEQGDSAMYLCASSLVLTTSTDTQYFGPGTRLTVL.

On this clone: A junction boundary mismatches the germline segment, possibly from a read error. This chain connects TRBV2 to TRBJ2-3; D remains unclear. The CDR3 is made up of 12 amino acids. The germline V gene has CDR1 SNHLY and CDR2 FYNNEI. This CDR3 reads CSSSDGGDTQYF. The DNA of the CDR3 is TGTTCCAGCAGTGATGGTGGAGATACGCAGTATTTT.

This clone came up many times. This chain joins TRBV15 and TRBJ2-2; D remains ambiguous. V lost 1 base and J 0 bases, leaving 6 bases between the germline ends. The CDR3 is made up of 15 amino acids. Per the germline V gene, CDR1 is LNHNV and CDR2 is YYDKDF (reference sequence). The CDR3 loop is CATSRGRTNTGELFF. The DNA for the CDR3 is TGTGCCACCAGCAGAGGCAGAACGAACACCGGGGAGCTGTTTTTT.

At least ten counts were recorded for this clone. The rearrangement uses TRBV7-9 and TRBJ2-1, with D tentatively TRBD1 (5 bases). The V gene lost 1 base and the J gene lost 15 bases, with 16 bases spanning the gap. CDR1 is SEHNR and CDR2 is FQNEAQ in the germline V gene (reference sequence). This CDR3 contains 13 residues. The CDR3 protein is CASSLGDPAGSFF. The CDR3 nucleotides are TGTGCCAGCAGCTTAGGTGATCCGGCAGGGTCGTTCTTC.

This clone has just a few counts. The rearrangement uses TRBV6-5 and TRBJ2-2, with TRBD1 matching over 8 bases. CDR1 and CDR2 from the germline V gene are MNHEY and SVGAGI. The CDR3 consists of 18 residues. V shed 4 bases, J shed 2 bases, and the junction held 12 bases outside the gene matches. The CDR3 spells CASSLDRPGQANTGELFF. The CDR3 nucleotides are TGTGCCAGCAGTTTAGACAGACCGGGACAGGCTAACACCGGGGAGCTGTTTTTT.

A note on this clone: The germline gene is not matched at one end of the junction; a read error may be the cause. V gene TRBV4-1 combines with J gene TRBJ2-5; tentatively, D is TRBD1 or TRBD2 (5 bases each). The CDR3 has 15 residues. Germline values: CDR1 MGHRA, CDR2 YSYEKL. The CDR3 spells CAISLPVSGQETHYF. CDR3 bases: TGCGCCATCAGCCTCCCCGTTTCGGGGCAAGAGACCCATTACTTC.

This clone was observed a few times. V and J are TRBV5-1 and TRBJ2-7, with D unclear. Germline V gene lookup returns CDR1 SGHRS and CDR2 YFSETQ. CDR3 length: 14 residues. V was pared by 6 bases and J by 0 bases, with 13 bases between. This CDR3 is CASIDGRSSYEQYF. The CDR3 nucleotides are TGCGCCAGCATCGATGGACGTAGCTCCTACGAGCAGTACTTC.

There are many counts of this clone. The J gene is TRBJ2-1, the V gene TRBV6-1, with a weak D call TRBD2 (6 bases). V was clipped by 6 bases and J by 7 bases, with 19 bases between them. Germline V gives CDR1 MNHNS, CDR2 SASEGT. This CDR3 region has 15 residues. CDR3 protein: CASRFPGVNGNEQFF. CDR3 bases: TGTGCCAGCAGGTTCCCGGGAGTTAACGGGAATGAGCAGTTCTTC.

This clone was picked up many times. A much larger clone differs from this one at a single base, so this may be a read error. The J gene is TRBJ1-1, the V gene TRBV28, with D perhaps matching TRBD1 (6 bases). The CDR3 spans 18 residues. Germline values: CDR1 MDHEN, CDR2 SYDVKM. The CDR3 spells CVSSFGQGFGRVNTEAFF. The CDR3 bases are TGTGTCAGCAGTTTCGGTCAGGGGTTCGGGCGCGTGAACACTGAAGCTTTCTTT.

This clone has a count of ten or more. V usage is TRBV12-3 or TRBV12-4 and J usage is TRBJ1-2; TRBD1 is a possible D gene (5 bases). Trimming left V 6 bases short and J 2 bases short, with 13 bases between. The CDR3 has 14 amino acids. The CDR3 region has the DNA TGTGCCAGCAGCGGGGGGGGTACGAACTATGGCTACACCTTC. Translated: CASSGGGTNYGYTF.